The 14 T cell receptor beta chains below come from one sample, sequenced in a study of blood T cell repertoires in COVID-19. Profiling relied on immunoSEQ multiplex PCR, and the TCRdb table lists in-frame clones only, not all of them. The sample contains a few hundred thousand clones, roughly four fifths of which appear only once. The specimen was peripheral blood. These receptors all come from a man at least 80 years old with acute or convalescent COVID-19.

The chain uses TRBV24-1 and TRBJ2-7; D remains unclear. The ends were cut back, 9 bases at V and 0 bases at J, with 8 bases in the middle. This CDR3 is built from 12 residues. CDR1 and CDR2 (germline): KGHDR, SFDVKD. The CDR3 region has the DNA TGTGCCACCGCGGAGAACTCCTACGAGCAGTACTTC. Its translation is CATAENSYEQYF.

This clone was seen a handful of times. The chain uses TRBV6-4 and TRBJ1-6; D is uncertain. V was cut by 8 bases and J by 5 bases, with 10 bases left in between. Germline values: CDR1 MRHNA, CDR2 SNTAGT. The CDR3 loop spans 13 amino acids. CDR3 residues: CASGRSNNSPLHF. The CDR3 coding sequence is TGTGCCAGCGGCCGGAGTAATAATTCACCCCTCCACTTT.

The rearrangement joins TRBV7-9 to TRBJ2-1, with 8 positions matching TRBD2. With V trimmed by 1 base and J by 6 bases, 5 bases remained unmatched. The CDR3 has 15 amino acids. CDR1 and CDR2 (germline): SEHNR, FQNEAQ (reference sequence). CDR3 nucleotide sequence: TGTGCCAGCAGCTTAGGGAGCGGGGGTTTCAATGAGCAGTTCTTC. This gives the protein CASSLGSGGFNEQFF.

The V gene is TRBV5-4, the J gene TRBJ2-7, with 9 bases identical to TRBD1. The ends lost 5 bases at V and 6 bases at J; junction bases unmatched: 12. CDR1 and CDR2 (germline): SGHNT, YYREEE (reference sequence). The CDR3 is 15 residues long. CDR3 in DNA: TGTGCCAGCAGTTTCCCTGGGACAGGGTTTTCCGAGCAGTACTTC. This sequence encodes CASSFPGTGFSEQYF.

The chain is built from TRBV5-5 and TRBJ2-5; 7 bases line up with TRBD1. The germline V gene has CDR1 SGHKS and CDR2 YYEKEE (reference sequence). V lost 4 bases to trimming and J lost 1 base; unmatched junction nucleotides: 4. This CDR3 region has 14 residues. CDR3: CASSAGDSQETQYF. The CDR3 region has the DNA TGTGCCAGCAGCGCCGGGGACAGCCAAGAGACCCAGTACTTC.

The chain couples TRBV28 to TRBJ1-2; tentative D call: TRBD1 (6 bases). V lost 8 bases to trimming and J lost 4 bases, with 17 bases between them. CDR1 is MDHEN, CDR2 SYDVKM, per germline. The CDR3 runs to 14 residues. The CDR3 loop is CASFTRGRSYGYTF. The CDR3 region has the DNA TGTGCCAGCTTCACCAGGGGCAGGAGCTATGGCTACACCTTC.

The CDR3 DNA reads TGTGCCAGCAGCGTTAGCGGGGGGGCCACTGAGCAGTTCTTC. Its protein is CASSVSGGATEQFF. J is TRBJ2-1 and V is TRBV7-8; 11 nucleotides align to TRBD2. CDR3 length: 14 residues. Germline CDR1 reads SGHVS; CDR2 reads FQNEAQ. Trimming cost V 5 bases and J 9 bases; bases outside gene matches: 6. The complete variable domain, with remaining parts taken from reference TRBV7-8 and TRBJ2-1, reads GAGVSQSPRYKVAKRGQDVALRCDPISGHVSLFWYQQALGQGPEFLTYFQNEAQLDKSGLPSDRFFAERPEGSVSTLKIQRTQQEDSAVYLCASSVSGGATEQFFGPGTRLTVL.

The CDR3 DNA follows: TGTGCCAGCAGCCGTAGGACAGGGGGCCTCATGAACACTGAAGCTTTCTTT. This gives the protein CASSRRTGGLMNTEAFF. The V call is TRBV7-8, the J call TRBJ1-1, with 11 bases matching TRBD1. In germline, CDR1 is SGHVS, CDR2 FQNEAQ. The ends lost 5 bases at V and 0 bases at J; junction bases unmatched: 8. The CDR3 extends over 17 amino acids.

This clone appeared a single time. The rearrangement joins TRBV18 to TRBJ2-1; TRBD1 matches at 9 bases. Germline lookup yields CDR1 KGHSH and CDR2 LQKENI. The CDR3 totals 17 residues. Trimming at V came to 4 bases and at J to 3 bases, leaving 10 bases not matched to a gene. The CDR3 nucleotides are TGTGCCAGCTCACAACCTCCGGGACAGGGCCTCTACAATGAGCAGTTCTTC. This gives the protein CASSQPPGQGLYNEQFF. Complete variable domain (other parts from reference TRBV18 and TRBJ2-1): NAGVMQNPRHLVRRRGQEARLRCSPMKGHSHVYWYRQLPEEGLKFMVYLQKENIIDESGMPKERFSAEFPKEGPSILRIQQVVRGDSAAYFCASSQPPGQGLYNEQFFGPGTRLTVL.

This rearrangement joins TRBV18 to TRBJ2-7, with a weak D call TRBD1 (6 bases). This CDR3 has 14 residues. V lost 3 bases to trimming and J lost 9 bases, with 18 bases between them. Germline CDR1 reads KGHSH; CDR2 reads LQKENI. The CDR3 DNA reads TGTGCCAGCTCACCCAGGCAACAGGGTAAGGTGCAGTACTTC. This encodes CASSPRQQGKVQYF.

The chain joins TRBV25-1 to TRBJ1-2, with 8 bases matching TRBD1. Germline V CDR1 and CDR2: MGHDK, SYGVNS. The J segment lost 0 bases and the V segment lost 3 bases, leaving 6 bases of the junction unmatched. The CDR3 loop spans 16 amino acids. CDR3 residues: CASSDRGQASNYGYTF. The CDR3 nucleotides are TGTGCCAGCAGTGATCGGGGACAGGCCTCTAACTATGGCTACACCTTC.

This chain connects TRBV5-4 to TRBJ2-3; perhaps TRBD1 as D (5 bases). Trimming took off 2 bases at V and 4 bases at J, with 14 bases between the two ends. The CDR3 is 15 amino acids. Looked up from germline, CDR1 is SGHNT and CDR2 is YYREEE (reference sequence). This chain's CDR3 is CASSLGLSRADTQYF. In DNA, the CDR3 is TGTGCCAGCAGCTTAGGGCTCTCCAGGGCAGATACGCAGTATTTT.

This clone has only a few counts. This chain links TRBV2 with TRBJ1-1; TRBD1 agrees at 7 bases. The CDR3 is made up of 13 amino acids. CDR1 and CDR2 (germline): SNHLY, FYNNEI. With V trimmed by 5 bases and J by 1 base, 1 base remained unmatched. Here the CDR3 reads CASSWDRNTEAFF. DNA for the CDR3: TGTGCCAGCAGTTGGGACAGGAACACTGAAGCTTTCTTT.

The chain joins TRBV11-2 to TRBJ1-1, with TRBD1 matching over 11 bases. The CDR3 has 19 amino acids. With 0 bases clipped from V and 0 bases from J, the junction kept 9 bases outside the gene matches. Per germline, CDR1 SGHAT and CDR2 FQNNGV. The CDR3 region has the DNA TGTGCCAGCAGCTTAGATTATAGGCGGACAGGGGGCATGAACACTGAAGCTTTCTTT. It yields the protein CASSLDYRRTGGMNTEAFF.